This TCR beta chain was obtained from a study of control samples from healthy donors and cancer patients. V lost 5 bases and J 7 bases, leaving 17 bases between the germline ends. This CDR3 region has 14 residues. Germline CDR1 and CDR2: MDHEN and SYDVKM. Method: immunoSEQ multiplex PCR; TCRdb's copy keeps in-frame clones and lacks some. The profile shows 100,000 or so clones, about 88% of them singletons. The clonotype comes from a woman between 50 and 59 years old in good health. The chain is built from TRBV28 and TRBJ1-1, with D possibly being TRBD1 (6 bases). Sequencing used blood. DNA for the CDR3: TGTGCCAGCAGTACCCCGGGGGCACCCCTTGAAGCTTTCTTT. It codes for CASSTPGAPLEAFF.